This T cell receptor beta chain is from a study of glioma-infiltrating T cells. Worth noting for this clonotype: The antigen is undetermined.

CDR3 length: 15 residues. Germline loops: CDR1 SGHDT, CDR2 YYEEEE. Trimming pared 4 bases from V and 2 bases from J, leaving 13 bases between. Amplification of TCR alpha and beta CDR3 regions from RNA used iRepertoire nested multiplex PCR. Tissue mRNA or PBMC total RNA, about 95-450 ng, went into one-step reverse transcription and amplification. TCRdb ran MiXCR on the multiplex PCR reads and lists one entry per CDR3 protein. The sample has about 400,000 distinct CDR3 sequences; about two fifths are singletons. Findings of the study overall: CDR3 overlap between tissue and blood was very small.

This rearrangement joins TRBV5-6 to TRBJ2-1; D ambiguous. The receptor was derived from a human donor with low-grade glioma or glioblastoma, undergoing nonglioma brain surgery, or in good health (not recorded which). Input material: glioma tissue, nonneoplastic brain tissue, or PBMCs (not recorded which). CDR3 loop: CASSVSTRPYNEQFF. The CDR3 DNA is TGTGCCAGCAGCGTGTCAACTCGTCCCTACAATGAGCAGTTCTTC.